Below are 17 T cell receptor beta chains sequenced from a single sample in a study of response to subunit inactivated influenza vaccine. TCRdb reprocessed the RT-PCR reads via MiXCR and lists one record per CDR3 protein. The repertoire includes hundreds of thousands of distinct CDR3 sequences, around 8% of them detected once, and over 10% sits in the top ten. The sample here was PBMCs from blood, taken around 2 years after vaccination. All receptors come from a man aged 50 to 69 who received an inactivated influenza vaccine.

The sample holds one count of this clonotype. The chain is built from TRBV12-3 or TRBV12-4 and TRBJ2-3, with D perhaps matching TRBD1 or TRBD2 (7 bases each). Trimming removed 5 bases at V and 2 bases at J, with 14 bases between. This CDR3 has 15 residues. The CDR3 here is CASSADRDYTDTQYF. The CDR3 DNA reads TGTGCCAGCAGTGCAGACAGGGACTACACAGATACGCAGTATTTT.

This clonotype was observed many times. The chain is built from TRBV7-2 and TRBJ2-2; 7 bases map to TRBD2. The ends lost 4 bases at V and 3 bases at J; junction bases unmatched: 8. Germline assignment: CDR1 SGHTA and CDR2 FQGNSA. This CDR3 is 16 amino acids long. The CDR3 DNA reads as TGTGCCAGCAGCTCCAAAGCGGGGACCTACACCGGGGAGCTGTTTTTT. This codes for CASSSKAGTYTGELFF.

This clonotype was picked up a small number of times. The chain recombines TRBV7-9 with TRBJ2-2, with TRBD2 identical over 9 bases. Germline V CDR1 and CDR2: SEHNR, FQNEAQ (reference sequence). There are 17 residues in the CDR3. With V trimmed by 4 bases and J by 4 bases, 10 bases remained unmatched. This chain's CDR3 is CASSSRTSAPGTGELFF. DNA for the CDR3: TGTGCCAGCAGCTCCAGGACTAGCGCCCCGGGCACCGGGGAGCTGTTTTTT. Variable domain in full (rest from reference TRBV7-9 and TRBJ2-2): DTGVSQNPRHKITKRGQNVTFRCDPISEHNRLYWYRQTLGQGPEFLTYFQNEAQLEKSRLLSDRFSAERPKGSFSTLEIQRTEQGDSAMYLCASSSRTSAPGTGELFFGEGSRLTVL.

This clonotype has ten or more counts. This rearrangement joins TRBV5-1 to TRBJ2-3; D not certain. This CDR3 is built from 16 residues. The V gene lost 4 bases and the J gene lost 0 bases, with 15 bases spanning the gap. Germline V gene lookup returns CDR1 SGHRS and CDR2 YFSETQ. The CDR3 bases are TGCGCCAGCAGCCCACTTGGGGTGGGGAGCACAGATACGCAGTATTTT. This gives the protein CASSPLGVGSTDTQYF.

This clonotype has at least ten counts. J is TRBJ2-1 and V is TRBV24-1; D gene unclear. The CDR3 has 14 residues. V dropped 2 bases and J dropped 10 bases, with 14 bases sitting between them. CDR1 and CDR2 (germline): KGHDR, SFDVKD. CDR3 residues: CATSDSMMMGEQFF. CDR3 nucleotide sequence: TGTGCCACCAGTGATTCTATGATGATGGGCGAGCAGTTCTTC.

This clonotype was seen a few times. The genes are TRBV11-2 and TRBJ2-2; weak D call: TRBD1 (6 bases). The CDR3 has 15 amino acids. V was trimmed by 1 base and J by 8 bases, leaving 14 bases between them. CDR1 and CDR2 from the germline V gene are SGHAT and FQNNGV. The CDR3 loop reads CASSLAGRGEGELFF. DNA of the CDR3: TGTGCCAGCAGCTTAGCTGGCAGGGGAGAGGGGGAGCTGTTTTTT.

This clonotype was seen ten or more times. The chain links TRBV6-2 or TRBV6-3 to TRBJ2-7; maybe TRBD2 (7 bases). This CDR3 spans 15 amino acids. V shed 4 bases and J shed 7 bases, with 20 bases lying between them. Germline CDR1 reads MNHEY; CDR2 reads SVGEGT. CDR3 DNA: TGTGCCAGCAGTTTCAGGGGACTATTCCTCCGGGAGCAGTACTTC. Translation: CASSFRGLFLREQYF.

This clonotype has ten or more counts. The CDR3 sequence: CASSFERQETQYF. The CDR3 DNA sequence: TGTGCCAGCAGTTTCGAACGGCAAGAGACCCAGTACTTC. The V and J genes are TRBV12-3 or TRBV12-4 and TRBJ2-5, with D uncertain. Trimming removed 3 bases from V and 2 bases from J, with 7 bases in between. The CDR3 length is 13 residues.

The table lists this clonotype with a few counts. This rearrangement joins TRBV5-1 to TRBJ2-1, with TRBD2 matching 16 bases. Trimming took 1 base from V and 2 from J; bases not matched to a gene: 9. The CDR3 is 20 residues long. In germline, CDR1 is SGHRS, CDR2 YFSETQ. The CDR3 DNA is TGCGCCAGCAGCTTGATCCCGGGACTAGCGGGAGGGCCCGCCTACAATGAGCAGTTCTTC. Protein product: CASSLIPGLAGGPAYNEQFF. The whole variable domain, remainder taken from reference TRBV5-1 and TRBJ2-1, is KAGVTQTPRYLIKTRGQQVTLSCSPISGHRSVSWYQQTPGQGLQFLFEYFSETQRNKGNFPGRFSGRQFSNSRSEMNVSTLELGDSALYLCASSLIPGLAGGPAYNEQFFGPGTRLTVL.

This clonotype was counted at least ten times. The chain uses TRBV18 and TRBJ2-1, with 8 bases identical to TRBD2. Trimming took 3 bases from V and 5 from J; bases not matched to a gene: 3. The CDR3 contains 14 residues. Germline CDR1 is KGHSH and CDR2 is LQKENI. CDR3 residues: CASSPTSDNNEQFF. Written as DNA, the CDR3 is TGTGCCAGCTCACCGACTAGCGATAACAATGAGCAGTTCTTC.

In its sample, this clonotype was seen many times. The chain is built from TRBV14 and TRBJ2-5; D not resolved. V was clipped by 1 base and J by 1 base, with 4 bases between them. CDR3 length equals 13 residues. Germline loops: CDR1 SGHDN, CDR2 FVKESK. The CDR3 spells CASSQAIQETQYF. The CDR3, as DNA: TGTGCCAGCAGCCAAGCGATCCAAGAGACCCAGTACTTC.

The table lists this clonotype with a few counts. The rearrangement links TRBV25-1 to TRBJ2-7; D may be TRBD1 or TRBD2 (5 bases each). The V gene lost 5 bases and the J gene lost 6 bases, with 11 bases spanning the gap. The germline gives CDR1 MGHDK, CDR2 SYGVNS. The CDR3 covers 12 residues. CDR3 residues: CASSIRELEQYF. CDR3 coding DNA: TGTGCCAGCAGTATCAGGGAGCTCGAGCAGTACTTC.

The chain links TRBV11-2 to TRBJ1-4, with D unresolved. Trimming stripped 5 bases from V and 5 bases from J, with 18 bases between. The germline gives CDR1 SGHAT, CDR2 FQNNGV. This CDR3 comprises 16 residues. CDR3: CASSLNAGVRNEKLFF. The CDR3 DNA sequence: TGTGCCAGCAGCCTAAACGCAGGAGTCCGAAATGAAAAACTGTTTTTT. Together with reference TRBV11-2 and TRBJ1-4, the CDR3 gives the full variable domain: EAGVAQSPRYKIIEKRQSVAFWCNPISGHATLYWYQQILGQGPKLLIQFQNNGVVDDSQLPKDRFSAERLKGVDSTLKIQPAKLEDSAVYLCASSLNAGVRNEKLFFGSGTQLSVL.

This chain links TRBV12-3 or TRBV12-4 with TRBJ2-2, with 13 bases fitting TRBD2. The CDR3 totals 18 residues. Trimming took 6 bases from V and 2 from J; bases not matched to a gene: 9. The CDR3 protein is CASSSWGLAGINTGELFF. The CDR3 DNA sequence: TGTGCCAGCAGCTCATGGGGACTAGCGGGGATAAACACCGGGGAGCTGTTTTTT.

Of note for this clonotype: This sequence may be a read error, since a much larger clone differs from it by one base. The rearrangement uses TRBV13 and TRBJ2-5; D possibly matches TRBD1 or TRBD2 (5 bases each). There are 13 residues in the CDR3. Germline values: CDR1 PRHDT, CDR2 FYEKMQ (reference sequence). The V end was cut by 4 bases, the J end by 4 bases, with 10 bases between. CDR3 sequence (DNA): TGTGCCAGCAGCTCGGGACGGGGAGAGACCCAGTACTTC. Protein product: CASSSGRGETQYF. The whole variable domain, filled in from reference TRBV13 and TRBJ2-5, reads AAGVIQSPRHLIKEKRETATLKCYPIPRHDTVYWYQQGPGQDPQFLISFYEKMQSDKGSIPDRFSAQQFSDYHSELNMSSLELGDSALYFCASSSGRGETQYFGPGTRLLVL.

This clonotype was recorded a few times. CDR3 amino acids: CSAVDRASTDTQYF. The CDR3 DNA reads as TGCAGCGCCGTGGACAGAGCCAGCACAGATACGCAGTATTTT. The V call is TRBV29-1, the J call TRBJ2-3; D possibly corresponds to TRBD1 (6 bases). V lost 7 bases and J lost 0, with 14 bases in between. This CDR3 region has 14 residues. The germline CDR1 and CDR2 sequences are SQVTM and ANQGSEA.

At least ten counts were recorded for this clonotype. This chain joins TRBV18 and TRBJ2-7, with 10 bases matching TRBD1. J gave up 3 bases and V 3 bases, and 5 bases lay outside the gene matches. Germline V lookup: CDR1 KGHSH, CDR2 LQKENI. The CDR3 loop spans 15 amino acids. CDR3 DNA: TGTGCCAGCTCACCGGGACAGGGGTCTTACTACGAGCAGTACTTC. It yields the protein CASSPGQGSYYEQYF. The full variable domain, with the rest looked up from reference TRBV18 and TRBJ2-7, is NAGVMQNPRHLVRRRGQEARLRCSPMKGHSHVYWYRQLPEEGLKFMVYLQKENIIDESGMPKERFSAEFPKEGPSILRIQQVVRGDSAAYFCASSPGQGSYYEQYFGPGTRLTVT.